This T cell receptor beta chain appears in the sequencing data of a study of regulatory T cells in long-lasting Graves disease. There are many counts of this clonotype. Documented time point: newly diagnosed GD, antithyroid drugs for less than 3 months. Researchers made the TCR library from RNA that was extracted from PBMCs. Construction of the TCR beta libraries employed iRepertoire HTBI primers in conjunction with Arm-PCR of CDR3 regions. Via MiXCR, TCRdb re-called the multiplex PCR reads, giving one row per CDR3 protein. The sample lists roughly 410,000 distinct CDR3 sequences, approximately 16% seen once, with about 8.2% in the top ten. The same sample was also studied in work on T cells in Graves' hyperthyroidism and ophthalmopathy.

Sequencing was performed on peripheral blood mononuclear cells (PBMCs), taken at new diagnosis, from a patient treated with antithyroid drugs. This TCR came from a woman between 40 and 55 years old with Graves disease.

The CDR3 spells CASSVGLAAITDTQYF. In DNA form, the CDR3 reads TGTGCCAGCAGCGTAGGCCTAGCGGCAATCACAGATACGCAGTATTTT. V gene TRBV9 combines with J gene TRBJ2-3; 7 bases line up with TRBD2. CDR3 size: 16 residues. Germline V gene lookup returns CDR1 SGDLS and CDR2 YYNGEE. With V trimmed by 0 bases and J by 2 bases, 6 bases remained unmatched.